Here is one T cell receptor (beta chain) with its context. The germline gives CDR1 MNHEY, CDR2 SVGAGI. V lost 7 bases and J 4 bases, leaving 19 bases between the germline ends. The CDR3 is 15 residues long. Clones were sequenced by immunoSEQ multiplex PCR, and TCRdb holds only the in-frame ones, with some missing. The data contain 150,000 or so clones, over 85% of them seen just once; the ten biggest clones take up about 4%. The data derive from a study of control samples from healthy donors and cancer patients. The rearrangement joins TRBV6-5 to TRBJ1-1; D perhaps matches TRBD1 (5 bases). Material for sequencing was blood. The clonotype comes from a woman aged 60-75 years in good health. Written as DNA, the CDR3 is TGTGCCAGCATTCCCGTCTTTCGAAGGGGCACTGAAGCTTTCTTT. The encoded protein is CASIPVFRRGTEAFF.